These 3 T cell receptor beta chains originate from one sample sequenced in a study of T cells in Graves' hyperthyroidism and ophthalmopathy. RNA transcripts were the template for amplifying TCR beta CDR3 regions. The HTBI primer set was used in a first-round RT-PCR of the TCR CDR3. TCRdb reanalysed the multiplex PCR reads using MiXCR and keeps one entry per CDR3 protein. The sample has more than 300,000 distinct CDR3 sequences; about 18% are singletons. The sequenced sample consisted of blood. These receptors were collected from a man aged 18-30 years with Graves' ophthalmopathy.

Ten or more counts support this clonotype. The chain joins TRBV6-1 to TRBJ1-2; unclear D gene. Germline V lookup: CDR1 MNHNS, CDR2 SASEGT. V was trimmed by 0 bases and J by 0 bases, leaving 8 bases between them. The CDR3 is 15 amino acids. The CDR3 bases are TGTGCCAGCAGTGAAGCGGGGAGCTCTAACTATGGCTACACCTTC. Translated: CASSEAGSSNYGYTF.

Details on this clonotype: A read error may be the cause here, since a much bigger clone is one base away. The V gene is TRBV7-9, the J gene TRBJ2-4; 7 bases agree with TRBD1. With V trimmed by 7 bases and J by 2 bases, 8 bases remained unmatched. The CDR3 is 15 amino acids. The germline gives CDR1 SEHNR, CDR2 FQNEAQ (reference sequence). CDR3 sequence: CASTRDSLTKNIQYF. The CDR3 DNA reads TGTGCCAGCACCAGGGACAGTCTAACCAAAAACATTCAGTACTTC. Looking up the rest from reference TRBV7-9 and TRBJ2-4 gives the full variable domain: DTGVSQNPRHKITKRGQNVTFRCDPISEHNRLYWYRQTLGQGPEFLTYFQNEAQLEKSRLLSDRFSAERPKGSFSTLEIQRTEQGDSAMYLCASTRDSLTKNIQYFGAGTRLSVL.

This clonotype was seen ten or more times. The chain uses TRBV11-2 and TRBJ1-1; possibly TRBD1 for D (5 bases). V was shortened by 3 bases and J by 3 bases, with 11 bases between the two germline ends. Germline V gene data show CDR1 as SGHAT and CDR2 as FQNNGV. The CDR3 is 14 residues long. CDR3 coding DNA: TGTGCCAGCAGCTTCCCGGGAGGGGACACTGAAGCTTTCTTT. Amino acids: CASSFPGGDTEAFF.